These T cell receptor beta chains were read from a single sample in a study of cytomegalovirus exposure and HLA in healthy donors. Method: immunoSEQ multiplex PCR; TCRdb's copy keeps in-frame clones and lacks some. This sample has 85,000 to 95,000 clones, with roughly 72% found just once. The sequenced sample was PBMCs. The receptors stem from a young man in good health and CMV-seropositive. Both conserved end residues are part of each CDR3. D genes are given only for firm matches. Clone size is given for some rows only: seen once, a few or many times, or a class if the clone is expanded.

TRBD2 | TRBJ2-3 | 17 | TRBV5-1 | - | TGCGCCAGCAGCGTTGGACTAGCGGGGGGGATAACAGATACGCAGTATTTT | CASSVGLAGGITDTQYF
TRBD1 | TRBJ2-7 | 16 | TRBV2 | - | TGTGCCAGCTCGGGACAGGGCCGTGCGGATACCTACGAGCAGTACTTC | CASSGQGRADTYEQYF
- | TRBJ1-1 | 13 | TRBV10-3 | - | TGTGCCAGGAGGACAGCTCTAGGGGCTGAAGCTTTCTTT | CARRTALGAEAFF
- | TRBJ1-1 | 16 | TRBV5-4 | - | TGTGCCAGCAGCTTGAGCGCGGGCGGCTCAAACACTGAAGCTTTCTTT | CASSLSAGGSNTEAFF
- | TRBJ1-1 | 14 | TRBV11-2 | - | TGTGCCAGCACCTGGACCCGGGGAAACACTGAAGCTTTCTTT | CASTWTRGNTEAFF
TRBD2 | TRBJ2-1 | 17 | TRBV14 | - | TGTGCCAGCAGCCAAGTAGGAGCGGGGCCTACTTTAGATGAGCAGTTCTTC | CASSQVGAGPTLDEQFF
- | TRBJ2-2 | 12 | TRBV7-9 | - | TGTGCCAGCAGCTTAAAACACGGGGAGCTGTTTTTT | CASSLKHGELFF
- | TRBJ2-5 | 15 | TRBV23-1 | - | TGCGCCAGCAGTCAACCGCGGGGTCACCAAGAGACCCAGTACTTC | CASSQPRGHQETQYF
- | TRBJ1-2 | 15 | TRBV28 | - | TGTGCCAGCAGTTTATCTAGGGGTTTTCGGGATGGCTACACCTTC | CASSLSRGFRDGYTF
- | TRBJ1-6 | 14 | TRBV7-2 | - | TGTGCCAGCAGCTCATCACTCACTAATTCACCCCTCCACTTT | CASSSSLTNSPLHF
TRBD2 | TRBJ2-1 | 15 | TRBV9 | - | TGTGCCAGCAGCGTAGTAGCGGGAGCGCGCAATGAGCAGTTCTTC | CASSVVAGARNEQFF
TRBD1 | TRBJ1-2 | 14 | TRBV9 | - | TGTGCCAGCAGCGTAGAGCAGGGACAGGATGGCTACACCTTC | CASSVEQGQDGYTF
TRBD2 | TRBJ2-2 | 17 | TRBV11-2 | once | TGTGCCAGCAGCATACTAGCGGGAGTGGGGAACACCGGGGAGCTGTTTTTT | CASSILAGVGNTGELFF
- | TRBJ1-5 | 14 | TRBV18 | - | TGTGCCAGCTCCCCAAAGCATGGCAATCAGCCCCAGCATTTT | CASSPKHGNQPQHF
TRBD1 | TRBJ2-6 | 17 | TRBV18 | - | TGTGCCAGCTCACCGGGACAGGGGCCCTCTGGGGCCAACGTCCTGACTTTC | CASSPGQGPSGANVLTF
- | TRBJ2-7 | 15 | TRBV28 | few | TGTGCCAGCACAGAATTAGGCGGCCGAGTCCCCGAGCAGTACTTC | CASTELGGRVPEQYF
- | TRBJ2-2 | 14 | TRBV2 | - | TGTGCCAGCAGGAGGACAGACTACACCGGGGAGCTGTTTTTT | CASRRTDYTGELFF
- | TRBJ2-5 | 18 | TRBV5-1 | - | TGCGCCAGCAGCTTGAAACCCGGCACGGTAGCCCCATCGGAGACCCAGTACTTC | CASSLKPGTVAPSETQYF
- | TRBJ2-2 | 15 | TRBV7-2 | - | TGTGCCAGCAGCTTAGTGGCAGGGAACACCGGGGAGCTGTTTTTT | CASSLVAGNTGELFF
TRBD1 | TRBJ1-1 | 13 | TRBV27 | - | TGTGCCAGCAGTCCCCGGACAGGGGGTGAAGCTTTCTTT | CASSPRTGGEAFF
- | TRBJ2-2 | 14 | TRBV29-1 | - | TGCAGTGCCATAGCGCTTGGGAGCACCGGGGAGCTGTTTTTT | CSAIALGSTGELFF
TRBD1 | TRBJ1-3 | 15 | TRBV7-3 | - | TGTGCCAGCAGCTTAAGCCCAGGGGGCGGAAACACCATATATTTT | CASSLSPGGGNTIYF
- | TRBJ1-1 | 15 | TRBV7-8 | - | TGTGCCAGCAGCGCCCAGGGGTTGGGGAACACTGAAGCTTTCTTT | CASSAQGLGNTEAFF
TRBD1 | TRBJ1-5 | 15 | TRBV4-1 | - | TGCGCCAGCAGCCCACAGGACAGGGCAGGCCAGCCCCAGCATTTT | CASSPQDRAGQPQHF
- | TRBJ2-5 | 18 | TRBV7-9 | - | TGTGCCAGCAGCTTAGTCCCCCTACAGGGACCCTGGAAAGAGACCCAGTACTTC | CASSLVPLQGPWKETQYF
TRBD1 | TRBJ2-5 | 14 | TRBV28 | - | TGTGCCAGCACCCGTTGGACAGGGGTGGAGACCCAGTACTTC | CASTRWTGVETQYF
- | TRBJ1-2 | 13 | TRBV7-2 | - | TGTGCCAGCAGCCGGGGGGGCCCTCTTGGCTACACCTTC | CASSRGGPLGYTF
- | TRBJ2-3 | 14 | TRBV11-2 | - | TGTGCCAGCAGCCCCGGGGGACGATCCGATACGCAGTATTTT | CASSPGGRSDTQYF
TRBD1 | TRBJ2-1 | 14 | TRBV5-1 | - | TGCGCCAGCAGCGCAGGACAGGGGGGTTATGAGCAGTTCTTC | CASSAGQGGYEQFF
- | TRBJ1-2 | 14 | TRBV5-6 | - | TGTGCCAGCAGCTTAAGCGCAGGGGTCTATGGCTACACCTTC | CASSLSAGVYGYTF
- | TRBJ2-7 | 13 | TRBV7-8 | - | TGTGCCAGCAGCTTAGCGGGAGAGGTCGAGCAGTACTTC | CASSLAGEVEQYF
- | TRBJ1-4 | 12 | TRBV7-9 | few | TGTGCCAGCAGTGGAGGCGGTGAAAAACTGTTTTTT | CASSGGGEKLFF
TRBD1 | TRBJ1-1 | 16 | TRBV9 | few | TGTGCCAGCAGTATGGACAGGGGGCTAATGAACACTGAAGCTTTCTTT | CASSMDRGLMNTEAFF